These T cell receptor beta chains were read from a single sample in a study of T cells in narcolepsy. TCRdb's copy holds only in-frame clones and misses some; the assay was immunoSEQ multiplex PCR. Of under 25,000 clones in the sample, around four fifths are singletons; the top ten hold roughly 1.3%. Specimen: CD45RA- memory CD4+ T cells from PBMCs. These receptors were collected from a human donor with narcolepsy. The CDR3 runs from the conserved cysteine through the conserved F or W. A D gene is named only where the DNA matches it firmly. Some rows have no size entry. The others give once, few or many, or a class for an expanded clone.

>TRBJ1-4|.|.|12|TRBV14
CASSVGTEKLFF
TGTGCCAGCAGCGTAGGGACGGAAAAACTGTTTTTT
>TRBJ1-4|.|.|13|TRBV6-5
CASRGPLGEKLFF
TGTGCCAGCCGGGGACCGCTAGGGGAAAAACTGTTTTTT
>TRBJ2-3|.|TRBD2|15|TRBV27
CASSLPSGRADTQYF
TGTGCCAGCAGTTTACCTAGCGGGAGGGCAGATACGCAGTATTTT
>TRBJ1-6|.|.|12|TRBV2
CASSGGHSPLHF
TGTGCCAGCAGTGGCGGGCACTCACCCCTCCACTTT
>TRBJ2-1|once|TRBD2|22|TRBV28
CASSEIYTPRGTSGYFYNEQFF
TGTGCCAGCAGCGAAATATATACCCCACGCGGGACTAGCGGGTATTTCTACAATGAGCAGTTCTTC
>TRBJ1-5|.|TRBD1|14|TRBV6-6
CASSYGQGGQPQHF
TGTGCCAGCAGTTACGGACAGGGAGGTCAGCCCCAGCATTTT
>TRBJ2-3|.|.|16|TRBV5-1
CASSLFVRGETDTQYF
TGCGCCAGCAGCTTGTTTGTCAGGGGGGAAACAGATACGCAGTATTTT
>TRBJ1-2|.|.|8|TRBV20-1
CSVEGYTF
TGCAGTGTTGAGGGCTACACCTTC
>TRBJ1-5|.|.|16|TRBV4-3
CASSLGTGNTGQPQHF
TGCGCCAGCAGCCTGGGGACGGGAAACACGGGTCAGCCCCAGCATTTT
>TRBJ1-2|.|TRBD1|14|TRBV5-1
CASSAYSGGSGYTF
TGCGCCAGCAGCGCCTACTCAGGGGGTTCTGGCTACACCTTC
>TRBJ1-1|.|.|15|TRBV5-1
CASSPNVGGEERAFF
TGCGCCAGCAGCCCGAATGTGGGGGGCGAAGAAAGAGCTTTCTTT
>TRBJ2-7|few|.|13|TRBV6-1
CASSEVAGEEQYF
TGTGCCAGCAGTGAGGTGGCAGGGGAAGAGCAGTACTTC
>TRBJ1-2|.|.|13|TRBV18
CASSPSQSSGYTF
TGTGCCAGCTCACCAAGCCAGTCATCGGGCTACACCTTC
>TRBJ2-2|.|.|13|TRBV7-8
CASSLASYGELFF
TGTGCCAGCAGCTTAGCTTCTTATGGGGAGCTGTTTTTT
>TRBJ2-3|.|.|14|TRBV5-1
CASSLEPGADTQYF
TGCGCCAGCAGCTTAGAGCCGGGGGCCGATACGCAGTATTTT
>TRBJ1-4|.|.|18|TRBV6-1
CASSGSRGLKGRDEKLFF
TGTGCCAGCAGTGGGTCGCGTGGTTTAAAGGGGCGGGATGAAAAACTGTTTTTT
>TRBJ1-2|.|.|16|TRBV18
CASSPPVVGTPYGYTF
TGTGCCAGCTCACCACCGGTGGTCGGTACGCCCTATGGCTACACCTTC
>TRBJ2-6|.|.|13|TRBV7-9
CARDRSGANVLTF
TGTGCCAGAGACCGATCTGGGGCCAACGTCCTGACTTTC
>TRBJ1-1|.|.|16|TRBV14
CASSQYQLRPGPKAFF
TGTGCCAGCAGCCAGTACCAGCTTCGGCCCGGCCCGAAAGCTTTCTTT
>TRBJ2-1|.|.|15|TRBV27
CASSVTGTEAVEQFF
TGTGCCAGCAGTGTCACCGGGACGGAAGCTGTTGAGCAGTTCTTC
>TRBJ2-7|.|.|17|TRBV14
CASSQDRRFSRRNEQYF
TGTGCCAGCAGCCAAGATCGGAGATTCTCCCGGCGGAACGAGCAGTACTTC
>TRBJ1-2|.|.|14|TRBV6-1
CASSPGRRGDGYTF
TGTGCCAGCAGCCCCGGGCGGAGAGGCGATGGCTACACCTTC
>TRBJ2-7|.|.|15|TRBV25-1
CASSETGLVAYEQYF
TGTGCCAGCAGTGAAACGGGCCTCGTCGCCTACGAGCAGTACTTC
>TRBJ2-3|.|.|15|TRBV19
CASSLAATSTDTQYF
TGTGCCAGTAGTTTAGCGGCTACTAGCACAGATACGCAGTATTTT
>TRBJ2-3|.|TRBD2|13|TRBV19
CATSGRVTDTQYF
TGTGCCACAAGCGGGAGGGTAACAGATACGCAGTATTTT
>TRBJ1-6|.|.|14|TRBV6-6
CASSYNLPNSPLHF
TGTGCCAGCAGTTATAACCTTCCTAATTCACCCCTCCACTTT
>TRBJ2-1|.|.|16|TRBV7-9
CANSSAGGAPRNEQFF
TGTGCCAACAGCTCCGCAGGCGGGGCTCCTAGGAATGAGCAGTTCTTC
>TRBJ2-7|once|.|12|TRBV11-3
CASSPTGNEQYF
TGTGCCAGCAGCCCTACAGGGAACGAGCAGTACTTC
>TRBJ2-1|.|.|14|TRBV27
CASSLGWQNNEQFF
TGTGCCAGCAGTTTAGGGTGGCAGAATAATGAGCAGTTCTTC
>TRBJ2-3|.|.|15|TRBV9
CASSKLGSYSDTQYF
TGTGCCAGCAGCAAGTTAGGGTCCTACTCGGATACGCAGTATTTT
>TRBJ2-1|.|.|14|TRBV11-3
CASSLDRPNNEQFF
TGTGCCAGCAGCTTGGACAGACCAAATAATGAGCAGTTCTTC
>TRBJ2-5|.|TRBD2|12|TRBV28
CASSYSGSGQYF
TGTGCCAGCAGTTATAGCGGGAGCGGACAGTACTTC
>TRBJ2-1|.|.|9|TRBV14
CAPYNEQFF
TGTGCCCCCTACAATGAGCAGTTCTTC
>TRBJ2-7|.|.|12|TRBV28
CASSADSYEQYF
TGTGCCAGCAGTGCGGACAGCTACGAGCAGTACTTC
>TRBJ2-5|.|.|13|TRBV18
CASSPPTEETQYF
TGTGCCAGCTCACCACCTACCGAAGAGACCCAGTACTTC